The T cell receptor beta chain under discussion was sequenced for a study of blood T cell repertoires in COVID-19. Clones were sequenced by immunoSEQ multiplex PCR, and TCRdb holds only the in-frame ones, with some missing. Of roughly 280,000 clones listed, around 83% are singletons. The V and J ends lost 1 base and 6 bases respectively, with 18 bases between them. Germline CDR1 and CDR2: LGHDT and YNNKEL (reference sequence). This CDR3 has 17 amino acids. The chain is built from TRBV3-1 (or the pseudogene TRBV3-2) and TRBJ2-2; TRBD2 might be the D (5 bases). The sequenced material came from peripheral blood. The clonotype was recovered from a man aged 18-30 years with active or convalescent COVID-19. CDR3 nucleotide sequence: TGTGCCAGCAGCCAAGTCTTTGGGCTAGCAGCTGCCGGGGAGCTGTTTTTT. Amino acids: CASSQVFGLAAAGELFF.